These 30 T cell receptor beta chains originate from one sample sequenced in a study of OX40 agonist ivuxolimab in advanced cancers. TCRdb keeps only in-frame clones here, not all; method: immunoSEQ multiplex PCR. This table has 75,000 to 100,000 clones, 85% to 95% appearing once. The sequences come from CD4+ or CD8+ T cells sorted from blood, collected in a trial of the OX40 agonist ivuxolimab. The receptors were sampled from an adult with an advanced solid tumor such as melanoma, head and neck, liver or kidney cancer.

The V and J genes are TRBV6-6 and TRBJ2-7; weak D call: TRBD2 (7 bases). Looked up from germline, CDR1 is MNHNY and CDR2 is SVGAGI (reference sequence). V lost 2 bases and J 3 bases, leaving 14 bases between the germline ends. This CDR3 is built from 15 residues. CDR3 amino acids: CASSYGGGPFYEQYF. The CDR3 coding sequence is TGTGCCAGCAGTTACGGGGGGGGCCCTTTCTACGAGCAGTACTTC.

V gene TRBV15 combines with J gene TRBJ1-5, with 9 bases that match TRBD1. There are 17 residues in the CDR3. V trimming: 3 bases; J trimming: 4 bases; junction bases outside the gene matches: 10. CDR1 is LNHNV, CDR2 YYDKDF, per germline (reference sequence). CDR3 in DNA: TGTGCCACCAGCAGCCTACAGGGGGCAGGGGTTAATCAGCCCCAGCATTTT. Amino acids: CATSSLQGAGVNQPQHF.

The J gene is TRBJ1-3, the V gene TRBV5-6; TRBD1 is a possible D gene (6 bases). The CDR3 extends over 13 amino acids. V was shortened by 0 bases and J by 6 bases, with 7 bases between the two germline ends. Looked up from germline, CDR1 is SGHDT and CDR2 is YYEEEE. The CDR3 nucleotides read TGTGCCAGCAGCTTGGGGACAGAAAACACCATATATTTT. It codes for CASSLGTENTIYF.

The genes are TRBV10-2 and TRBJ1-2, with D maybe TRBD1 (6 bases). There are 13 residues in the CDR3. V lost 0 bases to trimming and J lost 8 bases, with 10 bases between them. CDR1 WSHSY and CDR2 SAAADI come from the germline V gene. The CDR3 DNA reads TGCGCCAGCAGTGAGTCGGGGGGCGAGGGCTACACCTTC. The encoded protein is CASSESGGEGYTF.

CDR3 amino acids: CASRLGLAEKDTQYF. DNA for the CDR3: TGTGCCAGCAGGCTAGGACTAGCGGAAAAGGATACGCAGTATTTT. The chain is built from TRBV2 and TRBJ2-3; 10 bases align to TRBD2. The CDR3 is made up of 15 amino acids. Unmatched junction bases numbered 9, after V lost 6 bases and J lost 6 bases. CDR1 and CDR2 from the germline V gene are SNHLY and FYNNEI.

V is TRBV4-1 and J is TRBJ1-6; D unclear. CDR1 and CDR2 from the germline V gene are MGHRA and YSYEKL. Trimming cost V 0 bases and J 10 bases, with 7 bases left between them. The CDR3 spans 13 residues. As DNA, the CDR3 is TGCGCCAGCAGCCAAGATCTGGGATCACCCCTCCACTTT. The encoded protein is CASSQDLGSPLHF.

The chain has TRBV18 and TRBJ2-7; unclear D gene. The germline V gene encodes CDR1 KGHSH and CDR2 LQKENI. Trimming left V 2 bases short and J 0 bases short, with 8 bases between. The CDR3 is made up of 14 amino acids. The CDR3 sequence is CASSPSDISYEQYF. The CDR3 nucleotides are TGTGCCAGCTCACCAAGCGACATCTCCTACGAGCAGTACTTC. The entire variable domain, with the rest obtained from reference TRBV18 and TRBJ2-7, is as follows: NAGVMQNPRHLVRRRGQEARLRCSPMKGHSHVYWYRQLPEEGLKFMVYLQKENIIDESGMPKERFSAEFPKEGPSILRIQQVVRGDSAAYFCASSPSDISYEQYFGPGTRLTVT.

The chain couples TRBV7-9 to TRBJ1-3; no firm D call. The CDR3 totals 16 residues. Germline V gene lookup returns CDR1 SEHNR and CDR2 FQNEAQ (reference sequence). V lost 1 base and J 4 bases, leaving 14 bases between the germline ends. This CDR3 is CASSLVNSLGGNTIYF. In DNA, the CDR3 is TGTGCCAGCAGCTTAGTGAATAGTTTAGGCGGAAACACCATATATTTT.

This chain joins TRBV5-6 and TRBJ2-5; D call uncertain. CDR3 length: 14 residues. Germline V gene sequence: CDR1 SGHDT, CDR2 YYEEEE. V lost 4 bases, J lost 0 bases, and 10 bases lay in between. CDR3 sequence reads: CASSGNTYQETQYF. CDR3 in DNA: TGTGCCAGCAGCGGGAACACGTACCAAGAGACCCAGTACTTC.

This chain uses TRBV19 with TRBJ2-7; D is perhaps TRBD1 or TRBD2 (5 bases each). The CDR3 length is 14 residues. CDR1 and CDR2 from the germline V gene are LNHDA and SQIVND (reference sequence). V lost 5 bases, J lost 4 bases, and 15 bases lay in between. The DNA for the CDR3 is TGTGCCAGTAGTCCGGGGACCAAGAGGTACGAGCAGTACTTC. Encoded protein: CASSPGTKRYEQYF.

J is TRBJ2-4 and V is TRBV9, with unresolved D. Trimming shortened V by 2 bases and J by 7 bases, and 16 bases separated the two germline ends. The CDR3 spans 15 residues. Germline CDR1 and CDR2: SGDLS and YYNGEE. The CDR3 DNA sequence: TGTGCCAGCAGCGTGACGAGCGCCGTGGGGAACATTCAGTACTTC. Protein product: CASSVTSAVGNIQYF.

The rearrangement joins TRBV27 to TRBJ2-5, with a possible D match to TRBD2 (5 bases). With the DNA end fitting TRBJ2-7 better, the J assignment may be wrong. Germline V gene sequence: CDR1 MNHEY, CDR2 SMNVEV (reference sequence). This CDR3 region has 16 residues. The CDR3 region has the DNA TGTGCCAGCGCCCCAGAGAGGGCAAAACAAGTATACGAGCAGTACTTC. As protein: CASAPERAKQVYEQYF.

The CDR3 reads CASSLVLNTGELFF. CDR3 nucleotide sequence: TGTGCCAGCAGCTTGGTTTTGAACACCGGGGAGCTGTTTTTT. The chain joins TRBV5-4 to TRBJ2-2; D is undetermined. Germline V gives CDR1 SGHNT, CDR2 YYREEE (reference sequence). V gave up 0 bases and J gave up 1 base, with 4 bases separating them. This CDR3 is 14 amino acids long.

This chain uses TRBV28 with TRBJ1-1, with a possible D match to TRBD1 (5 bases). Trimming removed 2 bases from V and 6 bases from J, with 13 bases in between. This CDR3 comprises 14 residues. Germline V gene lookup returns CDR1 MDHEN and CDR2 SYDVKM. The CDR3 protein is CASSLRGTAPEAFF. The CDR3 DNA is TGTGCCAGCAGTTTACGTGGGACGGCCCCTGAAGCTTTCTTT. The full variable domain, rest sourced from reference TRBV28 and TRBJ1-1, is DVKVTQSSRYLVKRTGEKVFLECVQDMDHENMFWYRQDPGLGLRLIYFSYDVKMKEKGDIPEGYSVSREKKERFSLILESASTNQTSMYLCASSLRGTAPEAFFGQGTRLTVV.

This clone turned up a few times. The chain carries TRBV25-1 and TRBJ1-1; D is unclear. Trimming stripped 6 bases from V and 1 base from J, with 3 bases between. There are 11 residues in the CDR3. CDR1 and CDR2 (germline): MGHDK, SYGVNS. CDR3: CASSGNTEAFF. The CDR3 DNA reads as TGTGCCAGCAGCGGGAACACTGAAGCTTTCTTT.

The chain joins TRBV19 to TRBJ2-7; maybe TRBD1 (5 bases). The CDR3 loop spans 15 amino acids. The V end lost 1 base, the J end lost 3 bases, and 13 bases lay between the germline ends. CDR1 and CDR2 (germline): LNHDA, SQIVND (reference sequence). DNA for the CDR3: TGTGCCAGTAGTATAGGGAAGGGGAAGAACTACGAGCAGTACTTC. As protein: CASSIGKGKNYEQYF.

This chain uses TRBV2 with TRBJ1-5; 7 bases fit TRBD1. From germline, CDR1 is SNHLY and CDR2 FYNNEI. This CDR3 comprises 15 residues. Trimming at V came to 1 base and at J to 3 bases, leaving 3 bases not matched to a gene. CDR3 sequence reads: CASSEEDRNNQPQHF. The CDR3 DNA sequence: TGTGCCAGCAGTGAAGAGGACAGGAACAATCAGCCCCAGCATTTT.

This sequence joins TRBV5-1 and TRBJ2-4; possibly TRBD1 or TRBD2 for D (6 bases each). Trimming removed 4 bases from V and 5 bases from J, with 10 bases in between. CDR1 SGHRS and CDR2 YFSETQ come from the germline V gene. The CDR3 is 13 amino acids. This CDR3 reads CASSEGGQNIQYF. As DNA, the CDR3 is TGCGCCAGCAGCGAGGGGGGCCAAAACATTCAGTACTTC. Combining the CDR3 with reference TRBV5-1 and TRBJ2-4 gives the whole variable domain KAGVTQTPRYLIKTRGQQVTLSCSPISGHRSVSWYQQTPGQGLQFLFEYFSETQRNKGNFPGRFSGRQFSNSRSEMNVSTLELGDSALYLCASSEGGQNIQYFGAGTRLSVL.

The chain combines TRBV27 with TRBJ1-1, with no clear D. Germline loops: CDR1 MNHEY, CDR2 SMNVEV (reference sequence). The CDR3 totals 15 residues. V gave up 2 bases and J gave up 1 base, with 11 bases separating them. Written as DNA, the CDR3 is TGTGCCAGCAGTTTAGAGGGTTCAGGGAACACTGAAGCTTTCTTT. Amino acid sequence: CASSLEGSGNTEAFF.

This chain uses TRBV28 with TRBJ1-5; 7 positions match TRBD1. The CDR3 totals 14 residues. CDR1 MDHEN and CDR2 SYDVKM come from the germline V gene. Losses at the gene ends were 5 bases for V and 6 bases for J; bases not matched to a gene: 7. CDR3 in amino acids: CASSPPTGSQPQHF. The DNA of the CDR3 is TGTGCCAGCAGTCCACCGACAGGGAGTCAGCCCCAGCATTTT. Complete variable domain (other parts from reference TRBV28 and TRBJ1-5): DVKVTQSSRYLVKRTGEKVFLECVQDMDHENMFWYRQDPGLGLRLIYFSYDVKMKEKGDIPEGYSVSREKKERFSLILESASTNQTSMYLCASSPPTGSQPQHFGDGTRLSIL.

The genes are TRBV7-2 and TRBJ1-5; TRBD1 matches 11 bases. The V gene's germline CDR1 is SGHTA and CDR2 FQGNSA. The CDR3 runs to 15 residues. Trimming removed 5 bases from V and 6 bases from J; junction bases left unmatched: 6. CDR3 nucleotide sequence: TGTGCCAGCAGCAAAGGACAGGGGGCTCGTCAGCCCCAGCATTTT. Its protein product is CASSKGQGARQPQHF.

This chain connects TRBV7-8 to TRBJ2-2; TRBD2 matches at 11 bases. J gave up 6 bases and V 5 bases, and 8 bases lay outside the gene matches. The CDR3 length is 16 residues. The V gene's germline CDR1 is SGHVS and CDR2 FQNEAQ. The DNA for the CDR3 is TGTGCCAGCAGCACGCGACTAGCGGGAAGGTCCGGGGAGCTGTTTTTT. This encodes CASSTRLAGRSGELFF.

The V and J genes are TRBV5-5 and TRBJ2-3; TRBD1 agrees at 10 bases. Trimming removed 4 bases from V and 4 bases from J; junction bases left unmatched: 6. CDR1 and CDR2 (germline): SGHKS, YYEKEE (reference sequence). The CDR3 extends over 15 amino acids. The CDR3: CASSVTGGLADTQYF. CDR3 DNA sequence: TGTGCCAGCAGCGTGACAGGGGGCTTGGCAGATACGCAGTATTTT. The full variable domain, completed using reference TRBV5-5 and TRBJ2-3, is DAGVTQSPTHLIKTRGQQVTLRCSPISGHKSVSWYQQVLGQGPQFIFQYYEKEERGRGNFPDRFSARQFPNYSSELNVNALLLGDSALYLCASSVTGGLADTQYFGPGTRLTVL.

The chain links TRBV4-1 to TRBJ2-7; no firm D call. There are 16 residues in the CDR3. Trimming stripped 2 bases from V and 0 bases from J, with 14 bases between. Germline-derived CDR1 and CDR2 are MGHRA and YSYEKL. The chain's CDR3 is CASSQTPGDRSYEQYF. DNA of the CDR3: TGCGCCAGCAGCCAAACACCGGGCGACCGCTCCTACGAGCAGTACTTC.

The chain recombines TRBV11-2 with TRBJ1-3, with D unclear. Germline V gene data show CDR1 as SGHAT and CDR2 as FQNNGV. The CDR3 contains 15 residues. V was pared by 2 bases and J by 5 bases, with 13 bases between. The CDR3 DNA is TGTGCCAGCAGCTTATCGGTGGCTAATCGAAACACCATATATTTT. Its protein product is CASSLSVANRNTIYF.

The chain employs TRBV6-6 and TRBJ2-1, with D tentatively TRBD1 (5 bases). The CDR3 is 12 amino acids. Looked up from germline, CDR1 is MNHNY and CDR2 is SVGAGI (reference sequence). Trimming removed 5 bases from V and 7 bases from J, with 9 bases in between. This CDR3 reads CASSAQGNEQFF. DNA of the CDR3: TGTGCCAGCAGTGCCCAGGGTAATGAGCAGTTCTTC.

V gene TRBV7-8 combines with J gene TRBJ2-7; 8 bases line up with TRBD1. CDR1 and CDR2 from the germline V gene are SGHVS and FQNEAQ. The CDR3 covers 14 residues. Trimming removed 4 bases from V and 3 bases from J; junction bases left unmatched: 5. The CDR3 spells CASSYRQGSYEQYF. The DNA of the CDR3 is TGTGCCAGCAGCTACCGACAGGGGAGCTACGAGCAGTACTTC.

The chain employs TRBV7-2 and TRBJ2-3; D remains unclear. The CDR3 runs 13 residues. V was clipped by 5 bases and J by 4 bases, with 10 bases between them. The germline V gene has CDR1 SGHTA and CDR2 FQGNSA. The CDR3 DNA reads as TGTGCCAGCAGCAAAGGGCCGGCAGATACGCAGTATTTT. This translates into CASSKGPADTQYF.

The chain joins TRBV19 to TRBJ1-4; tentatively, D is TRBD1 (6 bases). With 6 bases removed from V and 8 bases from J, the gap between germline ends came to 16 bases. Germline loops: CDR1 LNHDA, CDR2 SQIVND (reference sequence). CDR3 length: 14 amino acids. Here the CDR3 reads CASRQRGAREKLFF. The CDR3, as DNA: TGTGCCAGTAGGCAGCGGGGGGCCCGAGAAAAACTGTTTTTT.

In its sample, this clone was seen once. In DNA form, the CDR3 reads TGTGCCAGCAGCCAAGGTCTAGCGGGATACGAGCAGTACTTC. Protein: CASSQGLAGYEQYF. The chain joins TRBV4-2 to TRBJ2-7; TRBD2 matches at 9 bases. Per germline, CDR1 LGHNA and CDR2 YNFKEQ. Losses at the gene ends were 1 base for V and 4 bases for J; bases not matched to a gene: 2. The CDR3 is made up of 14 amino acids.